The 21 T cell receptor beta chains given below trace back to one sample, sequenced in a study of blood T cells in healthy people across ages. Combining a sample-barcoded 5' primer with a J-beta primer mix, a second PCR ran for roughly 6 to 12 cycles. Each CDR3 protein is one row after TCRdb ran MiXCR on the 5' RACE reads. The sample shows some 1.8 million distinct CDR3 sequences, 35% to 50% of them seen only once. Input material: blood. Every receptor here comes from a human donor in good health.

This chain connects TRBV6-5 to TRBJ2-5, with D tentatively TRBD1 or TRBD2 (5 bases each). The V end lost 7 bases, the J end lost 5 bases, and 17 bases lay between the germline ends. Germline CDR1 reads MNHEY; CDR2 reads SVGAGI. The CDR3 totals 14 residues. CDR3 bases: TGTGCCAGCACTCCCGGGACCCAACGGGAGACCCAGTACTTC. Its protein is CASTPGTQRETQYF.

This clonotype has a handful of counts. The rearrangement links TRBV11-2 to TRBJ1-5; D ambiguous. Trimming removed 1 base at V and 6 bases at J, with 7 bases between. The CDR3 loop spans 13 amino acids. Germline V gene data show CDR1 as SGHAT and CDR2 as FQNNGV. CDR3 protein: CASSLGWGQPQHF. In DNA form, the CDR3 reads TGTGCCAGCAGCTTAGGGTGGGGTCAGCCCCAGCATTTT.

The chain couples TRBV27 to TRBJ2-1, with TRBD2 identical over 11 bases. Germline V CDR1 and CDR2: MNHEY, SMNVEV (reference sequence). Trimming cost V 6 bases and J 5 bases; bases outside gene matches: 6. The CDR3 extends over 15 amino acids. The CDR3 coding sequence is TGTGCCAGCAGCTCCACGACTAGCGGGAACAATGAGCAGTTCTTC. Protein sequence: CASSSTTSGNNEQFF.

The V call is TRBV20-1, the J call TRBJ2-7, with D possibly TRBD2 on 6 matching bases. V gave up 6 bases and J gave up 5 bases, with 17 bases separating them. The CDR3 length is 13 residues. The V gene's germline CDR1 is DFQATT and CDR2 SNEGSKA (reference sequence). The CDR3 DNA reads TGCAGTGCCCGGGACTCAGGCCCCCACGAGCAGTACTTC. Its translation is CSARDSGPHEQYF.

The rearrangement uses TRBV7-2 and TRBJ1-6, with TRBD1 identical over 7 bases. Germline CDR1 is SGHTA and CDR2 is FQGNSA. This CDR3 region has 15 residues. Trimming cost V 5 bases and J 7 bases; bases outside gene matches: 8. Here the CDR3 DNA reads TGTGCCAGCAGCCTCTTCACAGGGGAAAATTCACCCCTCCACTTT. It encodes CASSLFTGENSPLHF.

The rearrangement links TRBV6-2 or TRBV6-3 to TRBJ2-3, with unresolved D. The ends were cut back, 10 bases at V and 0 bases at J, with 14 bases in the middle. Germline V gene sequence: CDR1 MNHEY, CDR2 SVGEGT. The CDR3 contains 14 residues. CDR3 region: CATSGFTSTDTQYF. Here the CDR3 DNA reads TGTGCCACCTCCGGATTCACTAGCACAGATACGCAGTATTTT.

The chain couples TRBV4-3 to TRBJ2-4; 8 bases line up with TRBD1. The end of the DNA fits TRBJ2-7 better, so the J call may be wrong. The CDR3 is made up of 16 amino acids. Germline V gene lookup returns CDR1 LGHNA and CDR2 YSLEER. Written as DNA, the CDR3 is TGCGCCAGCAGCCTAGAAGCCGGGACAGGTCTTTCCGAGCAGTACTTC. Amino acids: CASSLEAGTGLSEQYF.

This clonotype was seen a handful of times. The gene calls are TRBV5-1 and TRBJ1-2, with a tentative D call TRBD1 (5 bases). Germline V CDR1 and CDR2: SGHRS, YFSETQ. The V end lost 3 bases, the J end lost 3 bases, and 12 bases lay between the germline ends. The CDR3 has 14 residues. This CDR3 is CASSSGPGYYGYTF. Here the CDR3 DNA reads TGCGCCAGCAGCTCGGGACCGGGATACTATGGCTACACCTTC.

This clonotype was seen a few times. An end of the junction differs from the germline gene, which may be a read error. The CDR3 nucleotides read TGCGGTGCTGCCGGGGGGGCGGAGGCCAAAAACATTCAGTACTTC. This gives the protein CGAAGGAEAKNIQYF. The rearrangement uses TRBV20-1 and TRBJ2-4, with 8 positions matching TRBD2. In germline, CDR1 is DFQATT, CDR2 SNEGSKA (reference sequence). The length of the CDR3 is 15 residues.

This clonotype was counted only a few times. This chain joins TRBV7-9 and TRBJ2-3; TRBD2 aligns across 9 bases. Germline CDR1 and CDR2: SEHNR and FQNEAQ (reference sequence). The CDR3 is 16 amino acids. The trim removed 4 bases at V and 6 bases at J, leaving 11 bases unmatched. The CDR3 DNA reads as TGTGCCAGCAGCTCGACCGAAAGACTAGCGGCGGATACGCAGTATTTT. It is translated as CASSSTERLAADTQYF.

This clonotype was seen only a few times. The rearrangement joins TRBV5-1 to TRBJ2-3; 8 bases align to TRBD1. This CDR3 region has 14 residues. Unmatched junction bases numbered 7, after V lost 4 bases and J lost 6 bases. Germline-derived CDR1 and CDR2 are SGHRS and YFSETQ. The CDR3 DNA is TGCGCCAGCAGCCCGACAGGGGACGGGGATACGCAGTATTTT. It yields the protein CASSPTGDGDTQYF.

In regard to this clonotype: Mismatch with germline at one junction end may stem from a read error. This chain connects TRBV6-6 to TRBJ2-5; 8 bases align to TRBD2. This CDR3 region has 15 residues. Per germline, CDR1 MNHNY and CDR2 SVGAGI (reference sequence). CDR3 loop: CTSSYGWRGVETQYF. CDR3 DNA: TGTACCAGCAGCTACGGTTGGCGGGGGGTAGAGACCCAGTACTTC.

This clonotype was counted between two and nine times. CDR3 region: CASSKGKTDHYEQFF. The CDR3 nucleotides are TGTGCCAGCAGCAAAGGGAAGACAGACCACTACGAGCAGTTCTTC. The rearrangement joins TRBV21-1 to TRBJ2-1; the DNA was not compared with TRBD1, the D call given in the table. TRBV21-1 is described as a pseudogene. The CDR3 extends over 15 amino acids.

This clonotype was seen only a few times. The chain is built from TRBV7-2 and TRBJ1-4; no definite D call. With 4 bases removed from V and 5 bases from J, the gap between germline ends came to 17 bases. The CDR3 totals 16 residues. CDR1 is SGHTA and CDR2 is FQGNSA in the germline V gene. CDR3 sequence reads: CASSSQVGRSNEKLFF. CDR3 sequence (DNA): TGTGCCAGCAGCTCCCAAGTAGGCAGGTCCAATGAAAAACTGTTTTTT.

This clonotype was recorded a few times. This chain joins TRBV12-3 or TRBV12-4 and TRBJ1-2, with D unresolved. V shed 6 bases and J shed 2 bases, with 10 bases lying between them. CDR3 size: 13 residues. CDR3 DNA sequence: TGTGCCAGCAGCAGAAGGGTGAACTATGGCTACACCTTC. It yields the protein CASSRRVNYGYTF.

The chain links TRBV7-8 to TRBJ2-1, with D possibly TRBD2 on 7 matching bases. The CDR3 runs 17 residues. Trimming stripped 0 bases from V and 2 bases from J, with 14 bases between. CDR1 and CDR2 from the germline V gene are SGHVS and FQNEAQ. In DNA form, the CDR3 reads TGTGCCAGCAGCTTAGCAGTGGGGGGGCCTACCTACAATGAGCAGTTCTTC. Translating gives CASSLAVGGPTYNEQFF.

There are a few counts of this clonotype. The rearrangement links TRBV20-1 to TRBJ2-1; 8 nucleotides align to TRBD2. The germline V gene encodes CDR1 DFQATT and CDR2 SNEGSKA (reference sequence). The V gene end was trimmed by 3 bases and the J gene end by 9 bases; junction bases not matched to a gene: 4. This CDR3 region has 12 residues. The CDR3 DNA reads TGCAGTGCTAGCGGGGGGGTCCTTGAGCAGTTCTTC. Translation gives CSASGGVLEQFF.

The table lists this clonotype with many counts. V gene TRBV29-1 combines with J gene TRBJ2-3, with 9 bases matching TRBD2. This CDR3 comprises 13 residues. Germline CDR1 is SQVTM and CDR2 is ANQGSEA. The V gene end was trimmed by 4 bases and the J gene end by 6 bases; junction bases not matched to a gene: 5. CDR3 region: CSVGRGGPDTQYF. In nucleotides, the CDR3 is TGCAGCGTTGGGCGGGGGGGCCCTGATACGCAGTATTTT.

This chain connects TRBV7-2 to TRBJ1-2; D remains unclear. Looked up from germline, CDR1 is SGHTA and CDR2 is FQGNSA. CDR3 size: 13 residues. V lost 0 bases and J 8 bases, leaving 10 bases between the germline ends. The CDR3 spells CASSLARNGGYTF. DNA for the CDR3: TGTGCCAGCAGCTTAGCCAGGAATGGGGGCTACACCTTC.

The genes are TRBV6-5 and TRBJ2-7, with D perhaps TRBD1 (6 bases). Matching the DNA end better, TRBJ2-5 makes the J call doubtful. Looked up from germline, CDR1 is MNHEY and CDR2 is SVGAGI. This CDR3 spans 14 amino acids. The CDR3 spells CASSYTPGAETQYF. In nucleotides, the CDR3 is TGTGCCAGCAGTTACACGCCAGGGGCAGAGACCCAGTACTTC.

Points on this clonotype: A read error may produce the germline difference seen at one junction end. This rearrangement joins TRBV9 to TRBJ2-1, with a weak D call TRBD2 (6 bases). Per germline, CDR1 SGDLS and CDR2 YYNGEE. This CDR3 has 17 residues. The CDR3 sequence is CASSPRTGTHSYDEQFF. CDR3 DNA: TGTGCCAGCAGCCCCAGAACCGGGACTCACTCCTACGATGAGCAGTTCTTC.